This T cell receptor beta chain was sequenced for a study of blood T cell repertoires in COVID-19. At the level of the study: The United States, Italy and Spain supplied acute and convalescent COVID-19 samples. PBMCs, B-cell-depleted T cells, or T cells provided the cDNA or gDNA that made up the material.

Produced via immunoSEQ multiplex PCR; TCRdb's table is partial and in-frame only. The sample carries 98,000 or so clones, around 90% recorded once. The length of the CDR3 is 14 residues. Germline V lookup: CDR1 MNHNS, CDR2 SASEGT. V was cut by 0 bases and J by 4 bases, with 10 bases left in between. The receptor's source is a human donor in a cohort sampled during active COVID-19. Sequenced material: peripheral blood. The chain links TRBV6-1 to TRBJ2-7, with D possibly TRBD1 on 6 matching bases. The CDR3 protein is CASSEARGRYEQYF. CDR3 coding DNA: TGTGCCAGCAGTGAAGCCAGGGGCCGGTACGAGCAGTACTTC.